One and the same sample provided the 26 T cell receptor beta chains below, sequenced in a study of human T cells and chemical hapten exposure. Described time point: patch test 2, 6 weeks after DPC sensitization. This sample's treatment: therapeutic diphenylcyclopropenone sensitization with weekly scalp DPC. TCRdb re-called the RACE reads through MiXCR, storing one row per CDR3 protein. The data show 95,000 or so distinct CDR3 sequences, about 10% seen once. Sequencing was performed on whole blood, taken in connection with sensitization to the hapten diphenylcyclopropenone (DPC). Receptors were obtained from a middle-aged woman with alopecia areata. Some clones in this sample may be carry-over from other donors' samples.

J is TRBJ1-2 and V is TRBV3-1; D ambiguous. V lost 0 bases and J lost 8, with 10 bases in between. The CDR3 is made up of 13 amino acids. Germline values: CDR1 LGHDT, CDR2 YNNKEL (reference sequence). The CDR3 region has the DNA TGTGCCAGCAGCCAAGATGGGAGAAGCGGCTACACCTTC. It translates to CASSQDGRSGYTF.

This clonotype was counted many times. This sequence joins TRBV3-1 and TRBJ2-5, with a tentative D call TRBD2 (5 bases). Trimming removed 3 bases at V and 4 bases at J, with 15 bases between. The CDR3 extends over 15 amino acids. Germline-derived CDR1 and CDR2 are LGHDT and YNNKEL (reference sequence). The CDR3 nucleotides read TGTGCCAGCAGCCAGATTTCTTCGGGGTTAGAGACCCAGTACTTC. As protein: CASSQISSGLETQYF.

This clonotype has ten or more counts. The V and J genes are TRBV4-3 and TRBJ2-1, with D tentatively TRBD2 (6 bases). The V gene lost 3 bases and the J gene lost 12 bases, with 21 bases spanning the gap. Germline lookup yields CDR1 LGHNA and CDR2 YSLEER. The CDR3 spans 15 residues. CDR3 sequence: CASSQALGGLGVQFF. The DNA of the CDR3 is TGCGCCAGCAGCCAGGCCCTCGGGGGATTAGGTGTGCAGTTCTTC.

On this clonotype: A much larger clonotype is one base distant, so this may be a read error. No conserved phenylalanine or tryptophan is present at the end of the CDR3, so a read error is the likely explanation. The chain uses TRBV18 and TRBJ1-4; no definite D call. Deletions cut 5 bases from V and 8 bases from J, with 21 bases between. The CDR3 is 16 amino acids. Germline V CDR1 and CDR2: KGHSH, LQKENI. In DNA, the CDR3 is TGTGCCAGCTCATATCTTCAGATCGGCCCTTCAGAAAAACTGTTTTTA. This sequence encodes CASSYLQIGPSEKLFL.

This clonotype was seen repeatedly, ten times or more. In DNA form, the CDR3 reads TGCAGGGAAAATGGGACAGGGTCTCCCGAGCAGTACTTC. It is translated as CRENGTGSPEQYF. The chain recombines TRBV20-1 with TRBJ2-7, with 9 bases fitting TRBD1. The CDR3 is 13 residues long. Germline V CDR1 and CDR2: DFQATT, SNEGSKA (reference sequence).

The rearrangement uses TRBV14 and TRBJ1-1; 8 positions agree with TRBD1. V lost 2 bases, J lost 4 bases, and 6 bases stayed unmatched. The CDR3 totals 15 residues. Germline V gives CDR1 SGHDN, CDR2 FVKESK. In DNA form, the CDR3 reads TGTGCCAGCAGCCAACAGGGGGCGTCGGCCACTGAAGCTTTCTTT. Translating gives CASSQQGASATEAFF.

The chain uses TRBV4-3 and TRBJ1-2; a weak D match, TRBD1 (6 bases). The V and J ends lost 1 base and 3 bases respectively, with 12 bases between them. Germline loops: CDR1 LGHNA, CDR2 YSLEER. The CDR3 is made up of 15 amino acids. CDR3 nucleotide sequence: TGCGCCAGCAGCCAAGCTCTTCAGGGGTACTATGGCTACACCTTC. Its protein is CASSQALQGYYGYTF.

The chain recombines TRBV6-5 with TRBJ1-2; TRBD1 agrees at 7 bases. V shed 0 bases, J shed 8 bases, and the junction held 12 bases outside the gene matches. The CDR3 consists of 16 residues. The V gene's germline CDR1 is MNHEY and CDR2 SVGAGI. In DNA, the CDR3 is TGTGCCAGCAGTTACTCGAGTAATAGACAGGGCGCCGGCTACACCTTC. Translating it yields CASSYSSNRQGAGYTF.

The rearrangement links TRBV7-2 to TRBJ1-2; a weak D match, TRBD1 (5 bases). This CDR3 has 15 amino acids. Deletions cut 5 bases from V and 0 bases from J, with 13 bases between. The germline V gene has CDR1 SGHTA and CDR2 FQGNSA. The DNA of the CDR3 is TGTGCCAGCAGCCCCCAGGGAGGCGCTAACTATGGCTACACCTTC. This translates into CASSPQGGANYGYTF.

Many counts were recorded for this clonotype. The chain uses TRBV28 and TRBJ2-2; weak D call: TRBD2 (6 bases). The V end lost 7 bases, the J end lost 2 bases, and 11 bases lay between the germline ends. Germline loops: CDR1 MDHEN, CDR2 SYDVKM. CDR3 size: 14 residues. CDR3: CASIGGTNTGELFF. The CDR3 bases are TGTGCCAGCATTGGGGGGACCAACACCGGGGAGCTGTTTTTT.

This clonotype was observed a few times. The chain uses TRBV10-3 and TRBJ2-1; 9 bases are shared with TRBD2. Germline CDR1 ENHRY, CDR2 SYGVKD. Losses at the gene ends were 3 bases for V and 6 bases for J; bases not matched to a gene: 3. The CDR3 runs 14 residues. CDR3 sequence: CAISDGSGSNEQFF. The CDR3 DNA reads TGTGCCATCAGTGATGGTAGCGGGAGCAATGAGCAGTTCTTC.

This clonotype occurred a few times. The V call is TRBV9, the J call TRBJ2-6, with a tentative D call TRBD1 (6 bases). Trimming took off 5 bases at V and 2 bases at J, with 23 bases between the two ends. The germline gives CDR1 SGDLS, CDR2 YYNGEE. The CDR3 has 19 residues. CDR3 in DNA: TGTGCCAGCAGGGACCCGCCTAGGGGCAGGGGTCCTGGGGCCAACGTCCTGACTTTC. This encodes CASRDPPRGRGPGANVLTF.

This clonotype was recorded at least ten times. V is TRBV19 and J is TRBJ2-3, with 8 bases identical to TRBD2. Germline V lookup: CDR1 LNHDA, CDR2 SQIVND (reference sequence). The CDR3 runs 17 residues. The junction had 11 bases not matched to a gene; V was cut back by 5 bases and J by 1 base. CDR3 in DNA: TGTGCCAGTAGTCAGCGACGAGCGGGAGCCCGCACAGATACGCAGTATTTT. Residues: CASSQRRAGARTDTQYF.

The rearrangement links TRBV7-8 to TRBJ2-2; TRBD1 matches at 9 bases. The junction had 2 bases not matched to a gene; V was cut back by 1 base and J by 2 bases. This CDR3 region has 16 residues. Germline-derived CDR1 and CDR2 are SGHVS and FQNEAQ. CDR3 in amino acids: CASSLGTGANTGELFF. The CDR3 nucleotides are TGTGCCAGCAGCTTAGGGACAGGGGCCAACACCGGGGAGCTGTTTTTT.

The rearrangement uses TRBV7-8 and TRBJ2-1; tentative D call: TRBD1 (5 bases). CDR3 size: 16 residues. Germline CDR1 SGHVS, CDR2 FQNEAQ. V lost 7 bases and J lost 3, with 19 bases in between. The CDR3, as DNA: TGTGCCAGCACCCATTGGGTAGGGGTAAGCTACAATGAGCAGTTCTTC. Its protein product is CASTHWVGVSYNEQFF.

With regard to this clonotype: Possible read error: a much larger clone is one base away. The CDR3 spells CSTDKGITEAFF. The CDR3 region has the DNA TGCAGTACCGACAAGGGGATAACTGAAGCTTTCTTT. The V gene is TRBV20-1, the J gene TRBJ1-1; D may be TRBD1 (5 bases). This CDR3 has 12 residues. Germline V CDR1 and CDR2: DFQATT, SNEGSKA (reference sequence). The V end lost 8 bases, the J end lost 5 bases, and 15 bases lay between the germline ends.

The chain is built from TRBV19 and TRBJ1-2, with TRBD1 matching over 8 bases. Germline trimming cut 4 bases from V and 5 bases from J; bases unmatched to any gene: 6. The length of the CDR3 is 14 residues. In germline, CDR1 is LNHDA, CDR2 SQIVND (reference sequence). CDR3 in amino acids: CASSTTGALYGYTF. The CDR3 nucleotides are TGTGCCAGTAGTACGACAGGGGCCCTATATGGCTACACCTTC.

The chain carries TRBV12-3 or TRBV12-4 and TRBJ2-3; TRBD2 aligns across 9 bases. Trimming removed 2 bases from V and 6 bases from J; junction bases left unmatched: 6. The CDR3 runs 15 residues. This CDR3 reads CASSLIGGRADTQYF. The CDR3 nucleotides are TGTGCCAGCAGTTTAATTGGCGGGAGGGCCGATACGCAGTATTTT.

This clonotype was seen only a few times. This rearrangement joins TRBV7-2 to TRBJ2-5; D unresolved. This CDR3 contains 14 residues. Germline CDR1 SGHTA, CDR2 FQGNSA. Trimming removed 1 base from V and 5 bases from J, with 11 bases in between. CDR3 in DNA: TGTGCCAGCAGCTTAGATACGGGTAGGGAGACCCAGTACTTC. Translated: CASSLDTGRETQYF. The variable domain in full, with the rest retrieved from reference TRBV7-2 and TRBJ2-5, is GAGVSQSPSNKVTEKGKDVELRCDPISGHTALYWYRQSLGQGLEFLIYFQGNSAPDKSGLPSDRFSAERTGGSVSTLTIQRTQQEDSAVYLCASSLDTGRETQYFGPGTRLLVL.

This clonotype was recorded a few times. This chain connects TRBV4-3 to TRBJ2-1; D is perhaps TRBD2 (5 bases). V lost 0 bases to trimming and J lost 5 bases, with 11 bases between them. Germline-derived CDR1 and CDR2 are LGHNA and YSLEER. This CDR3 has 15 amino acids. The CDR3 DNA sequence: TGCGCCAGCAGCCAAGAGGCGGGTCCGAACAATGAGCAGTTCTTC. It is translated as CASSQEAGPNNEQFF.

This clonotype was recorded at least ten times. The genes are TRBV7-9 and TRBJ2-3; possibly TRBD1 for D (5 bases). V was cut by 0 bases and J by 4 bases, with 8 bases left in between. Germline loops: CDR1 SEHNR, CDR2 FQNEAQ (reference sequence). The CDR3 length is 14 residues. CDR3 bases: TGTGCCAGCAGCTTAGCCCAGGGCCCAGATACGCAGTATTTT. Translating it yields CASSLAQGPDTQYF.

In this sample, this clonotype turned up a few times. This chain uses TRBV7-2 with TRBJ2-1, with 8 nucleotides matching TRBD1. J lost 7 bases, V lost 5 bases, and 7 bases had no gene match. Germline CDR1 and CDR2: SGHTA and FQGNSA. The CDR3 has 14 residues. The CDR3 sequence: CASSARTGRNEQFF. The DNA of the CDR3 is TGTGCCAGCAGCGCTCGGACAGGGAGGAATGAGCAGTTCTTC.

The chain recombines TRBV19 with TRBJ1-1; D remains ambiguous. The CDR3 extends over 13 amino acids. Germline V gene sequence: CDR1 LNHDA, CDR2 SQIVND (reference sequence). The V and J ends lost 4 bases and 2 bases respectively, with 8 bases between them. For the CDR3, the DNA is TGTGCCAGTAGTACCACTAAAAACACTGAAGCTTTCTTT. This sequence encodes CASSTTKNTEAFF.

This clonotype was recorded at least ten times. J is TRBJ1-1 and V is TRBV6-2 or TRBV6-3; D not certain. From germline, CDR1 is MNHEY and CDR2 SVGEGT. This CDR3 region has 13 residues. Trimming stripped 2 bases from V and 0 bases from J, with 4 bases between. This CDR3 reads CASSYSVNTEAFF. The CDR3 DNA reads TGTGCCAGCAGTTACAGCGTGAACACTGAAGCTTTCTTT.

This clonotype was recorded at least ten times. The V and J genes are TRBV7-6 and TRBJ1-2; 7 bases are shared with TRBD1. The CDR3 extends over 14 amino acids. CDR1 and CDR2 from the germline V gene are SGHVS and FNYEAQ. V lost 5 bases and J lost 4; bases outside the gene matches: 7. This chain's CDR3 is CASSPRDSAYGYTF. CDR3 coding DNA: TGTGCCAGCAGCCCACGGGACAGCGCCTATGGCTACACCTTC.

CDR3 region: CASGRDRAGNIQYF. In DNA, the CDR3 is TGTGCCAGCGGAAGAGACAGGGCGGGAAACATTCAGTACTTC. The genes are TRBV2 and TRBJ2-4; 7 nucleotides align to TRBD1. The germline CDR1 and CDR2 sequences are SNHLY and FYNNEI. CDR3 size: 14 residues. V was pared by 8 bases and J by 6 bases, with 10 bases of the junction left unmatched.